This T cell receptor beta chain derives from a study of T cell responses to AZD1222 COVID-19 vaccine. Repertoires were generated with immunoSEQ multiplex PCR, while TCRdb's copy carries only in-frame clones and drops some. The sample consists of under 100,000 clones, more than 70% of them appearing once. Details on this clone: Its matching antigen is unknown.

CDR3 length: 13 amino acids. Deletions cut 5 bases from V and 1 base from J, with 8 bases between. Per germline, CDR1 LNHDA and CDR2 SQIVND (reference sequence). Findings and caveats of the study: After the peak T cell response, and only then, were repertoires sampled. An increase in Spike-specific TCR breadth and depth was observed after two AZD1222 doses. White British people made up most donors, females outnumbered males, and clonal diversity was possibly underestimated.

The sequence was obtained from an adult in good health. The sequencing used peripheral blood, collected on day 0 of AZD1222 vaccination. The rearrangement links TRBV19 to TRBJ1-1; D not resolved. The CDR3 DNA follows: TGTGCCAGTAGTCGGGAGGCGAACACTGAAGCTTTCTTT. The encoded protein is CASSREANTEAFF.